The rows below give T cell receptor beta chains drawn from one sample of a study of blood T cell repertoires in COVID-19. Profiling relied on immunoSEQ multiplex PCR, and the TCRdb table lists in-frame clones only, not all of them. This table has hundreds of thousands of clones, more than 75% appearing once. The sequenced sample consisted of peripheral blood. These receptors came from a woman between 50 and 59 years old with active or convalescent COVID-19. The CDR3 runs from the conserved cysteine through the conserved F or W. A D gene is named only where the DNA matches it firmly. Clone sizes are given selectively: once, few, many, or a class where the clone is expanded.

CDR3aa	v_gene	abundance	j_gene	d_gene
CASSFLTDSYEQYF	TRBV28	NA	TRBJ2-7	NA
CASTRPGTEAFF	TRBV7-9	NA	TRBJ1-1	NA
CASRDRFNGIYGYTF	TRBV5-1	NA	TRBJ1-2	TRBD1
CASSPGRGTEAFF	TRBV19	NA	TRBJ1-1	NA
CSARGTDEQYF	TRBV20-1	NA	TRBJ2-7	NA
CASSYGVRSGGNGYTF	TRBV6-5	once	TRBJ1-2	TRBD1
CASSRQGGETQYF	TRBV5-1	NA	TRBJ2-5	TRBD1
CASSWGGLNQPQHF	TRBV28	NA	TRBJ1-5	NA
CATSDVTDEQYF	TRBV24-1	few	TRBJ2-7	NA
CASSVDRYYGYTF	TRBV19	NA	TRBJ1-2	NA
CASSPRGYPDRGNLEQYF	TRBV7-8	few	TRBJ2-7	TRBD1
CAWSGPRGEKLFF	TRBV30	NA	TRBJ1-4	NA
CASSPTSGGAGKDTQYF	TRBV7-2	NA	TRBJ2-3	TRBD2
CASSSRTSGRNTGELFF	TRBV7-2	few	TRBJ2-2	TRBD2
CARTSGAQETQYF	TRBV2	NA	TRBJ2-5	TRBD2
CASSLVRKNSPLHF	TRBV7-2	NA	TRBJ1-6	NA
CASSIVYRTGDSYEQYF	TRBV19	NA	TRBJ2-7	TRBD1
CASSLDWASEQPQHF	TRBV7-2	once	TRBJ1-5	NA
CASSRPPLTGETQYF	TRBV3-1/TRBV3-2	once	TRBJ2-5	NA
CATQPPSGRAPYNEQFF	TRBV2	NA	TRBJ2-1	TRBD2
CASSRVDNSPLHF	TRBV9	NA	TRBJ1-6	NA
CARGGQGARETQYF	TRBV30	NA	TRBJ2-5	TRBD1
CASSRLGLAGSSSSYEQYF	TRBV4-2	once	TRBJ2-7	TRBD2
CASSAKQGAAYEQYF	TRBV4-1	NA	TRBJ2-7	TRBD1
CASRGDPGDYNEQFF	TRBV5-1	few	TRBJ2-1	NA
CASSQGNGGAGETQYF	TRBV4-1	NA	TRBJ2-5	TRBD2
CASSTGVVGEQYF	TRBV7-3	NA	TRBJ2-7	TRBD1
CASSLTAGTGRWGENTEAFF	TRBV7-8	NA	TRBJ1-1	TRBD1
CASSPSGTGLYNEQFF	TRBV27	NA	TRBJ2-1	TRBD1